This TCR beta chain originates from a study of technical replicates of blood from a handful of donors. Germline V CDR1 and CDR2: MGHRA, YSYEKL. V was shortened by 3 bases and J by 3 bases, with 24 bases between the two germline ends. This CDR3 has 19 residues. The assay was immunoSEQ multiplex PCR, and TCRdb's table has in-frame clones only and misses some. The table has roughly 81,000 clones, about 97% seen once. V and J are TRBV4-1 and TRBJ2-4; maybe TRBD1 (5 bases). The sequencing input was T cells isolated from PBMCs. This TCR was recovered from a human donor in good health. CDR3 sequence: CASSQEDRKGMVNKNIQYF. CDR3 nucleotides: TGCGCCAGCAGCCAGGAAGATAGGAAGGGGATGGTAAACAAAAACATTCAGTACTTC.